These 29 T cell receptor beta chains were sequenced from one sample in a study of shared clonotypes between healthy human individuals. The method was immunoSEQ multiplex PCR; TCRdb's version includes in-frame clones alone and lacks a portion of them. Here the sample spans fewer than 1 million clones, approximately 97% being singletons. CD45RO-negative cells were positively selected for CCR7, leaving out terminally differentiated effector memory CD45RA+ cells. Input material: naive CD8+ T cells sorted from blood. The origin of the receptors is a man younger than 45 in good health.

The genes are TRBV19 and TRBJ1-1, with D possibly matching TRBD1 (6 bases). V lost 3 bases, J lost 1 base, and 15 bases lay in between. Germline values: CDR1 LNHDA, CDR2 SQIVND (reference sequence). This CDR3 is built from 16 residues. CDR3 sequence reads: CASSIDTGFQNTEAFF. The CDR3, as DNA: TGTGCCAGTAGTATTGATACAGGGTTTCAGAACACTGAAGCTTTCTTT.

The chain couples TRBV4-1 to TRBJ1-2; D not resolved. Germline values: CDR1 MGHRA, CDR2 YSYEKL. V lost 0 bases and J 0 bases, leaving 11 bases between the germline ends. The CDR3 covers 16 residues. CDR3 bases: TGCGCCAGCAGCCAAGATCCCCAGATCACTAACTATGGCTACACCTTC. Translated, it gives CASSQDPQITNYGYTF.

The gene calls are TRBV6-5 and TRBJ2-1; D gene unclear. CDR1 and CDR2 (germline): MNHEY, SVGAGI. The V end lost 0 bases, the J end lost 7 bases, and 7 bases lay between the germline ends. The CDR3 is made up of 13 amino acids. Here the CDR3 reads CASSYSLSNEQFF. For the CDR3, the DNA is TGTGCCAGCAGTTACTCCCTATCTAATGAGCAGTTCTTC.

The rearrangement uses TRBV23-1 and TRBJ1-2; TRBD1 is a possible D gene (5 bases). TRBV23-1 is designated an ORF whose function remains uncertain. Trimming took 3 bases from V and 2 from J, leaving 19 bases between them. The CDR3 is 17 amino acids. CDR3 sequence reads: CASSHGDLYIMNYGYTF. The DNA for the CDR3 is TGCGCCAGCAGTCATGGGGACCTGTACATCATGAACTATGGCTACACCTTC.

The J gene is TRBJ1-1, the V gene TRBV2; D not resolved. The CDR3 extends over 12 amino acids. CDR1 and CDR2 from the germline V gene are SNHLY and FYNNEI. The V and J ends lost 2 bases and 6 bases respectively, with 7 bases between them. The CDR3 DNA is TGTGCCAGCAGTGAAAGGTGGTCTGAAGCTTTCTTT. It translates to CASSERWSEAFF.

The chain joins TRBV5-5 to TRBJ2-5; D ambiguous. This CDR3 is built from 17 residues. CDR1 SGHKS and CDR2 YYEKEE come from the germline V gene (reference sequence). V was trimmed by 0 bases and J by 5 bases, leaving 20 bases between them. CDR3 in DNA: TGTGCCAGCAGCTTGGATTTGGTCGGGTTCACTGGGGAGACCCAGTACTTC. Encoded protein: CASSLDLVGFTGETQYF.

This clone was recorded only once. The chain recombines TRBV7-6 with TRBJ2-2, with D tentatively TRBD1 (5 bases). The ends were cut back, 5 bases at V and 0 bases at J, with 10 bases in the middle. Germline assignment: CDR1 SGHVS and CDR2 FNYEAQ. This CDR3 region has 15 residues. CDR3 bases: TGTGCCAGCAGCAAGACAGACTCGAACACCGGGGAGCTGTTTTTT. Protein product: CASSKTDSNTGELFF.

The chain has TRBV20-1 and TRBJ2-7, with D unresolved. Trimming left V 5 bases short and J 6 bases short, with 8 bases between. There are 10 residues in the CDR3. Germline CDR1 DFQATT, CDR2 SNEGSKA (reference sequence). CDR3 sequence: CSAQLTEQYF. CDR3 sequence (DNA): TGCAGTGCTCAATTGACCGAGCAGTACTTC.

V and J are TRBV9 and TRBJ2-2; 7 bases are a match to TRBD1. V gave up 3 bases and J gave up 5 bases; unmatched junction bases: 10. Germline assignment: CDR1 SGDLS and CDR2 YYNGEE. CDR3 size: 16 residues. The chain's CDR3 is CASSARQGSLTGELFF. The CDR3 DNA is TGTGCCAGCAGCGCGCGACAGGGTAGTCTTACCGGGGAGCTGTTTTTT.

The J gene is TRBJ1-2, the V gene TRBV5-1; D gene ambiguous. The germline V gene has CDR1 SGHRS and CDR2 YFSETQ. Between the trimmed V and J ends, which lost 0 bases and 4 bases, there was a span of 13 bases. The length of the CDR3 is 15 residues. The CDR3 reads CASSLVVEAGYGYTF. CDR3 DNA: TGCGCCAGCAGCTTGGTGGTGGAAGCTGGCTATGGCTACACCTTC.

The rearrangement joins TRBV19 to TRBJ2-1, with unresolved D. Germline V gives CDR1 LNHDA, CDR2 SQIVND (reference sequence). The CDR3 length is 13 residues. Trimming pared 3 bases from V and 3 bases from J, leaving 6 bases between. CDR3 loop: CASSINYYNEQFF. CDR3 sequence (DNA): TGTGCCAGTAGTATTAACTACTACAATGAGCAGTTCTTC.

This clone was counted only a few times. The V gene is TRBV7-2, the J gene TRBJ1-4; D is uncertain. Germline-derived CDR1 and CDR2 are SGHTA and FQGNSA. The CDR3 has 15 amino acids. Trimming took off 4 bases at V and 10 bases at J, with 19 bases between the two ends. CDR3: CASSSPLGFGGKLFF. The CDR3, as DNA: TGTGCCAGCAGCTCTCCATTGGGGTTCGGTGGAAAACTGTTTTTT.

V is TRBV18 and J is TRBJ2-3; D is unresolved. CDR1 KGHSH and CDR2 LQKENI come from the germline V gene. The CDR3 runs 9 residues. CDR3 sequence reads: CSDTDTQYF. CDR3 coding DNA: TGTTCCGACACAGATACGCAGTATTTT.

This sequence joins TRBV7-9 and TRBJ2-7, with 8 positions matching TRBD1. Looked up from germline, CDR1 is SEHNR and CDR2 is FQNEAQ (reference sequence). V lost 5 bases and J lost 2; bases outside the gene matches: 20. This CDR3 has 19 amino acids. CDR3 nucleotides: TGTGCCAGCAGCCCCCTGGGATGGGTTACAGGGGGAATAACCTACGAGCAGTACTTC. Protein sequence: CASSPLGWVTGGITYEQYF. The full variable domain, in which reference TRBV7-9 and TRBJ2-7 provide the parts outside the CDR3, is DTGVSQNPRHKITKRGQNVTFRCDPISEHNRLYWYRQTLGQGPEFLTYFQNEAQLEKSRLLSDRFSAERPKGSFSTLEIQRTEQGDSAMYLCASSPLGWVTGGITYEQYFGPGTRLTVT.

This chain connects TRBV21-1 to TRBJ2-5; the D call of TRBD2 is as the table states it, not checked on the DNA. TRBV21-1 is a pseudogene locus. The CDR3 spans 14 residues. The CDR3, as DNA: TGTGCCAGCAGCAACGGGACTAGAGGAGAGACCCAGTACTTC. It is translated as CASSNGTRGETQYF.

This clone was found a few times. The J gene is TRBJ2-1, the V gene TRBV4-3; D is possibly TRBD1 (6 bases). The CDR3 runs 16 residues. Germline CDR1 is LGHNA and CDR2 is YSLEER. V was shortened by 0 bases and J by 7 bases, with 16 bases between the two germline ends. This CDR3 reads CASSQEGLGAGNEQFF. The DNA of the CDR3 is TGCGCCAGCAGCCAAGAAGGTTTGGGGGCTGGAAATGAGCAGTTCTTC.

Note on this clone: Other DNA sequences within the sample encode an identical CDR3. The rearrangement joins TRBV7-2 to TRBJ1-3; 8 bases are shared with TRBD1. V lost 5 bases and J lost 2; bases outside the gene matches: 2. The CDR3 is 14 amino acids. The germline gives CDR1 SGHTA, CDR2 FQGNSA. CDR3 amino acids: CASSPTGAGNTIYF. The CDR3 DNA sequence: TGTGCCAGCAGCCCGACAGGGGCTGGAAACACCATATATTTT.

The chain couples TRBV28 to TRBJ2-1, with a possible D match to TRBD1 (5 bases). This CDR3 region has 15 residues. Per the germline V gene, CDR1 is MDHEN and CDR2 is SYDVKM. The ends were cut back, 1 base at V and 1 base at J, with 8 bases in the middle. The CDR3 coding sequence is TGTGCCAGCAGTTTATCACAGGAGTCCTACAATGAGCAGTTCTTC. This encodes CASSLSQESYNEQFF.

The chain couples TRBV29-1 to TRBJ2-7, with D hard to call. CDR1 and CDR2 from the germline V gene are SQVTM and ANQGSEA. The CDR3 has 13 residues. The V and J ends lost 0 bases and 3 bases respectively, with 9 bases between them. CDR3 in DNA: TGCAGCGTTGAAGATCGACACAGCTACGAGCAGTACTTC. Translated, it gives CSVEDRHSYEQYF.

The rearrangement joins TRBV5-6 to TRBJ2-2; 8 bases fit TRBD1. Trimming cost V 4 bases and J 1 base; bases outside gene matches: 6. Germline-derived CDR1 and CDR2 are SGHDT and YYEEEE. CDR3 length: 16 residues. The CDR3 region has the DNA TGTGCCAGCAGCCCCTTTGGGACAGGGAACACCGGGGAGCTGTTTTTT. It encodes CASSPFGTGNTGELFF.

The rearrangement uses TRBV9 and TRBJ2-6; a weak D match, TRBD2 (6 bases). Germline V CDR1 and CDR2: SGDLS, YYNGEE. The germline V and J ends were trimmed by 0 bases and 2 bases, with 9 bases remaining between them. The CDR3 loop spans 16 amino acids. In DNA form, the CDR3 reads TGTGCCAGCAGCGTAGTCGGAGGGACTGGGGCCAACGTCCTGACTTTC. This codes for CASSVVGGTGANVLTF. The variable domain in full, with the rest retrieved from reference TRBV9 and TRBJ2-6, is DSGVTQTPKHLITATGQRVTLRCSPRSGDLSVYWYQQSLDQGLQFLIQYYNGEERAKGNILERFSAQQFPDLHSELNLSSLELGDSALYFCASSVVGGTGANVLTFGAGSRLTVL.

The CDR3 protein is CASSYDKFQRNTIYF. The CDR3, as DNA: TGTGCCAGCAGTTACGACAAATTTCAACGAAACACCATATATTTT. This chain connects TRBV6-6 to TRBJ1-3; D remains unclear. The germline V gene encodes CDR1 MNHNY and CDR2 SVGAGI (reference sequence). V shed 2 bases and J shed 5 bases, with 13 bases lying between them. The CDR3 is 15 amino acids.

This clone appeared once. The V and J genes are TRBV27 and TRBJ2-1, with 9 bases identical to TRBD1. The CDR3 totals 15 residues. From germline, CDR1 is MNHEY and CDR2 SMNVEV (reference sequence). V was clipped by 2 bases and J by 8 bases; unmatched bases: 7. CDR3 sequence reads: CASSLIWTGEDEQFF. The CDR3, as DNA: TGTGCCAGCAGTTTAATTTGGACAGGGGAGGATGAGCAGTTCTTC.

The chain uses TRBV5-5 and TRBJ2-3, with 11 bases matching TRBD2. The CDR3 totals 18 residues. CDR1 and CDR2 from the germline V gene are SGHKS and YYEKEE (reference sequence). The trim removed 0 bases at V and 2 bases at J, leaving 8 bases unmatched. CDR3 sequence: CASSLGTSGPSTTDTQYF. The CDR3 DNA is TGTGCCAGCAGCTTGGGGACTAGCGGGCCTTCCACCACAGATACGCAGTATTTT.

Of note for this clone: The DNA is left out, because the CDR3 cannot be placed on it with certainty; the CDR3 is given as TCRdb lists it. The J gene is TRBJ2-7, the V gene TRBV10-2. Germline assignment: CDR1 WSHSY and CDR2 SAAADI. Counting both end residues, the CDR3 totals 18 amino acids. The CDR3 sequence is CASSVPPLPGRNLYEQYF.

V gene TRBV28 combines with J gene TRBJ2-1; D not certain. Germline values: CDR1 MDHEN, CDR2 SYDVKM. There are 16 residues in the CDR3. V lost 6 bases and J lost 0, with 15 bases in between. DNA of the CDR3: TGTGCCAGCAGAGAGATGGAACCAAGCTCCTACAATGAGCAGTTCTTC. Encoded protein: CASREMEPSSYNEQFF.

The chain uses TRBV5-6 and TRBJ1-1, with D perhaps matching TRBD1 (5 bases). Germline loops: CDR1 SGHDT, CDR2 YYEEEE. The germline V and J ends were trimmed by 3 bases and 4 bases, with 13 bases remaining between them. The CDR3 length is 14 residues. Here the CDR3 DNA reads TGTGCCAGCAGCTACCGTCGGGGCGGCACTGAAGCTTTCTTT. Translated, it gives CASSYRRGGTEAFF.

The CDR3 protein is CASSLSIQGPRDEQFF. CDR3 coding DNA: TGTGCCAGCAGTTTATCGATTCAGGGCCCCCGGGATGAGCAGTTCTTC. This chain links TRBV27 with TRBJ2-1, with a possible D match to TRBD1 (5 bases). V lost 0 bases, J lost 8 bases, and 17 bases lay in between. Germline V CDR1 and CDR2: MNHEY, SMNVEV (reference sequence). This CDR3 is 16 amino acids long.

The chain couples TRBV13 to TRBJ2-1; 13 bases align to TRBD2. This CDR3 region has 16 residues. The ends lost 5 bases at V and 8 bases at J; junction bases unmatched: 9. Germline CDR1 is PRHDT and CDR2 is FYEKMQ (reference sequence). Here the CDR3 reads CASSRGLAGVYDEQFF. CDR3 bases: TGTGCCAGCAGCCGTGGACTAGCGGGAGTGTACGATGAGCAGTTCTTC.